This record looks at one TCR beta chain sequence and its context. Antigen unknown. The source of the sample is a study of immune evolution from preneoplasia to lung adenocarcinoma. Germline assignment: CDR1 MNHEY and CDR2 SVGAGI. The CDR3 sequence is 16 residues long. Trimming removed 0 bases from V and 1 base from J, with 7 bases in between. Assay used: immunoSEQ multiplex PCR; TCRdb lists only in-frame clones, some missing. The sample has about 10,000 clones, about 79% seen once. Study observations and caveats: Highest clonality occurred in KRAS-mutant, not EGFR-mutant or double wild-type, nodules.

Source material: FFPE minimally invasive lung adenocarcinoma tissue. This TCR was sampled from a person aged 60 to 80 with lung adenocarcinoma. The chain employs TRBV6-5 and TRBJ1-6, with D possibly TRBD1 on 6 matching bases. This CDR3 is CASSYSDRSYNSPLHF. CDR3 DNA sequence: TGTGCCAGCAGTTACTCCGACAGGTCCTATAATTCACCCCTCCACTTT.